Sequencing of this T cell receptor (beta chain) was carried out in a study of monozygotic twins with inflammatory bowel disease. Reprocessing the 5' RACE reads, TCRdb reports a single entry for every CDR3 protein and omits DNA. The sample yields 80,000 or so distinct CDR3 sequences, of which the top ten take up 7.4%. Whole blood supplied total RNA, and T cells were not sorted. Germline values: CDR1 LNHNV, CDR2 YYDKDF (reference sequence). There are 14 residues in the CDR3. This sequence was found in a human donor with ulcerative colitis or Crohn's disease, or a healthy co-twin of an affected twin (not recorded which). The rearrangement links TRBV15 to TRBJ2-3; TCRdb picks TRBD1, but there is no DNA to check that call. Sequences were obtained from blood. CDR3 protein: CATSGDRGPDTQYF.